This T cell receptor beta chain appears in the sequencing data of a study of blood T cell repertoires in COVID-19. Study at large: Sample material is recorded as cDNA or gDNA derived from T cells, B-cell-depleted T cells, or PBMCs.

The method was immunoSEQ multiplex PCR; TCRdb's version includes in-frame clones alone and lacks a portion of them. Here the sample spans 180,000 or so clones, 76% being singletons. This receptor was identified in a woman in her forties or fifties with active or convalescent COVID-19. The sequencing input was peripheral blood.

The CDR3 loop is CAASRVGGPVETQYF. In DNA form, the CDR3 reads TGTGCCGCCAGTAGGGTGGGGGGGCCTGTAGAGACCCAGTACTTC. The chain employs TRBV19 and TRBJ2-5; weak D call: TRBD2 (7 bases). CDR1 and CDR2 (germline): LNHDA, SQIVND (reference sequence). This CDR3 has 15 amino acids. The V end lost 11 bases, the J end lost 4 bases, and 23 bases lay between the germline ends.